This T cell receptor beta chain is drawn from a study of CD8+ T cells in alopecia areata. V gave up 0 bases and J gave up 1 base, with 7 bases separating them. Germline loops: CDR1 LGHNA, CDR2 YSLEER. The CDR3 contains 15 residues. Within the sample, this clone is medium-sized (0.01 to 0.1%). This same CDR3 is encoded by further DNA sequences in the sample. Treatment described: oral pan-JAK inhibitor, 5-10 mg twice daily. It was cDNA, reverse transcribed from extracted RNA, that served as the sequencing template. Clones were read by immunoSEQ multiplex PCR, and TCRdb kept only the in-frame ones, dropping some. The sample holds about 42,000 clones, about three fifths seen once.

The sequenced sample was CD8+ T cells sorted from blood, obtained at week 4, from a patient treated with tofacitinib. J is TRBJ2-1 and V is TRBV4-3; the D is unclear. This TCR was recovered from a human donor with alopecia areata. CDR3 nucleotides: TGCGCCAGCAGCCAAGACGGCGGATCCTACAATGAGCAGTTCTTC. This gives the protein CASSQDGGSYNEQFF.